Listed below are T cell receptor beta chains from one sample, sequenced in a study of siplizumab effects on memory and regulatory T cells. This table comes from immunoSEQ multiplex PCR, and its TCRdb copy is limited to in-frame clones, with some not included. Among fewer than 130,000 clones listed, around nine tenths were seen once. The sequenced material came from CD4+ T cells sorted from blood. The receptors derive from a human donor in good health. The CDR3 runs from the conserved cysteine through the conserved F or W.

>TRBV7-3|TRBJ2-3
CASSSGQAGNTQYF
>TRBV5-1|TRBJ2-5
CASSLSTAQQETQYF
>TRBV5-1|TRBJ2-5
CASTRLAGIEETQYF
>TRBV4-1|TRBJ1-3
CASSQGGQGSGNTIYF
>TRBV7-3|TRBJ2-3
CASSSNSGGTDTQYF
>TRBV4-2|TRBJ1-4
CASSQVSTGEVFF
>TRBV5-5|TRBJ2-6
CASSLFWDISGANVLTF
>TRBV2|TRBJ1-5
CASSGARTGSNQPQHF
>TRBV6-1|TRBJ1-1
CASIWTGNTEAFF
>TRBV6-1|TRBJ2-3
CASSELDYTQYF